This TCR beta chain came from a study of molecular identifiers for immune sequencing clone quantification. Bulk TCR libraries used previously described methods and listed TCR primers. TCRdb fed the PCR reads into MiXCR, producing one record per CDR3 protein. The data show just over 95,000 distinct CDR3 sequences, around 24% seen once. This clonotype has only a few counts. The antigen is undetermined. Whole-study findings and limits: Effector cells had over 99% of their molecules in clones above 20 RNA copies, while naive cells had under 1%. Spiked Jurkat TCR RNA equivalent to one cell reportedly surfaced among approximately 1.1 million naive cells.

Using a CD8+CD4-CCR7+CD45RA+ phenotype, naive CD8 T cells were sorted. The source material was naive CD8+ T cells from blood, with Jurkat cell RNA spiked in. As for subset: FACS-sorted CD8+CD4-CCR7+CD45RA+ naive T cells. This receptor was taken from a human donor in good health. Some libraries in this study had Jurkat cell RNA spiked in.

In DNA form, the CDR3 reads TGTGCCAGCAGCTTAGATTTTGGTCTGAATACCCTTGAGCAGTACTTC. This translates into CASSLDFGLNTLEQYF. This chain links TRBV11-2 with TRBJ2-7; D is uncertain. Germline CDR1 reads SGHAT; CDR2 reads FQNNGV. The CDR3 runs 16 residues. V was clipped by 0 bases and J by 7 bases, with 19 bases between them.